A single T cell receptor beta chain is shown here with its context. This receptor's antigen is unknown. The data are from a study of cytomegalovirus exposure and HLA in healthy donors (dated by TCRdb to the late 2010s). Broadly, across the study: An earlier analysis of about 560 of the donors reported approximately 280 Gb of sequence data and 95 million to 140 million unique TCR beta sequences obtained from around 170 million T cells. An early release covering about 600 HLA-typed donors comprised approximately 290 gigabases of sequencing data and tens of millions of unique TCR sequences. The genetic ancestry cluster associated with self-reported Caucasian donors included roughly 84% of the roughly 400 genotyped donors. The study aimed to test whether cataloging public T cell receptors could reveal signatures of past pathogen exposure. The study used immunosequencing to profile the T cell repertoires of about 670 subjects and linked those repertoires to cytomegalovirus serostatus. A separate validation cohort of approximately 120 different subjects was used in addition to the approximately 610-subject first cohort. To predict cytomegalovirus infection status, the study brought together high-throughput TCR immunosequencing, statistical association of individual TCRs with disease status, and machine learning. To study patterns of TCR occurrence, a later analysis re-analyzed previously published TCR beta repertoires from 650 to 750 donors and added high-resolution HLA genotyping. In the later analysis, no new phenotypic data were used to find candidate immune exposures; instead, reliance was placed on TCR beta sequences and their occurrence across donors. To decide whether each TCR beta V gene segment behaved as functional or pseudogenic, an earlier analysis of over 500 of the donors relied on high-throughput TCR beta sequencing. Donor age, sex, ethnicity and CMV serostatus were collected together with the repertoire data. A later genetic analysis used genome-wide SNP genotypes for about 60% of the 666 donors, treating that subset as a discovery cohort. Every discovery cohort repertoire had been produced on one sequencing platform. Class I and class II HLA loci were covered by the typing at four-digit resolution. The number of donors typed differed by locus, with roughly 629-640 for A, B, C, DRB1 and DQB1, approximately 500 for DQA1, 600 to 610 for DPA1, and over 400 for DPB1. Four to six DR-DQ haplotypes were handled as single units for association and clustering, since linkage in the cohort was strong. Among 398 genotyped donors of the cohort, an average of roughly 230,000 unique TCR beta nucleotide sequences was sequenced per donor, of which 15% to 20% were non-productive.

Trimming removed 3 bases from V and 6 bases from J, leaving 15 bases between the germline ends. The germline V gene specifies SGHDT as CDR1 and YYEEEE as CDR2. The CDR3 holds 14 amino acids from the cysteine to the phenylalanine. Solely the CDR3 DNA is kept, with 42 bases framed from the first base. The library was made by the immunoSEQ multiplex PCR assay. A mixture of 60 forward primers for TCR Vbeta segments and 13 reverse primers for TCR Jbeta segments was used in the multiplex PCR. The CDR3 region of rearranged TCR beta genes was amplified from genomic DNA with a multiplex PCR assay. The amplified TCR beta libraries were sequenced on the Illumina HiSeq System as 87-base-pair reads. Processing in the source paper ran as follows. In a later analysis, 77 million or so unique TCR beta chains were counted across the approximately 670 repertoires, and around 10 million of these chains were shared by at least two donors. To remove PCR and sequencing errors, raw reads were error-corrected and collapsed into unique sequences using a nearest-neighbor algorithm that merged closely related sequences. CDR3 sequences were aligned to IMGT reference sequences to assign V, D and J gene segments. For a sequence to be retained, at least a six-nucleotide match to both a V gene segment and a J gene segment was required. A rearrangement counted as productive if the CDR3 had no stop codons and remained in frame with V and J, and every other rearrangement counted as non-productive. Following IMGT convention, CDR3 was defined as the stretch from the second conserved V-encoded cysteine to the conserved J-encoded phenylalanine. Sequences without an unambiguous match to a single V gene segment were excluded from the earlier analysis of 587 of the donors. In an earlier analysis of about 590 of the donors, a V segment was called functional when productive rearrangements were above 56.7%, and segregating when the standard deviation between donors exceeded 5%. A statistical classification framework was developed to diagnose cytomegalovirus status using the catalog of TCR beta chain sequences. V and J gene assignment, in a later analysis, came from comparing TCR nucleotide sequences with IMGT/GENE-DB human TR gene sequences. A later analysis assigned CDR3 sequences and most-parsimonious VDJ recombination scenarios with the TCRdist pipeline. In a later analysis, each TCR beta chain was defined by its CDR3 amino acid sequence together with its V-gene family, and reads lacking a unique V-gene family were excluded. A later analysis removed several hundred highly shared, low-generation-probability nucleotide sequences to deal with suspected cross-contamination and a sequencing artifact. For each public chain, a later analysis derived a clonal expansion index from normalized ranks of inferred template counts within each repertoire. A later analysis computed generation probabilities with a VDJ recombination model fitted to out-of-frame rearrangements, and checked the results against IGoR. In a later analysis, hypergeometric tests were used to score TCR-TCR, TCR-HLA and TCR-CMV co-occurrence, with a repertoire-size bias correction applied to TCR pairs. A later analysis estimated false discovery rates by permuting HLA or CMV assignments 20 times. In a later analysis, co-occurring TCRs were grouped using DBSCAN, with TCRdist sequence similarity added in when clustering inside HLA-allele-positive subsets. For co-occurrence clustering, repertoires with fewer than 30,000 or more than 120,000 public chains were excluded, along with several repertoires with anomalous nucleotide sharing. This is the immuneACCESS table as TCRdb keeps it, with only in-frame sequences that have V and J called. A part of the clones is gone; compared with another copy, unresolved V genes explain less than half, and the rest is unexplained. The V and J calls and clone size come from that table; D and trimming were worked out from the DNA. The table for this sample shows around 140,000 clones. 0.85% to 1% of the sample is taken by the ten largest.

The cohort comprised around 700 healthy bone marrow donors. All cohort members were sampled while nominally healthy, although unrecorded immune exposures were likely present. The donor tested CMV seronegative and was one of the 352 seronegative cohort members. A peripheral blood sample was collected from each donor, and TCR beta sequencing was performed on peripheral blood mononuclear cells. Genomic DNA extraction from the blood cell samples was performed with the Qiagen DNeasy Blood Extraction Kit. The research as a whole found: The earlier analysis of nearly 600 of the donors excluded some 15 rarely observed V segments, including chromosome 9 orphons, because counts were too low. For the cohort, immune exposure information was limited to CMV serostatus. Assigning TCR associations to individual alleles was difficult when HLA alleles, especially DR and DQ, strongly co-occurred. The sequencing pipeline was judged likely to have produced a cluster of highly shared sequence variants as a technical artifact. Specific HLA alleles were associated with around 18,000 TCR beta sequences at a false discovery rate of 0.05 in a later analysis. In a later analysis, most CMV-associated TCR beta chains were found to appear HLA-restricted, with HLA associations seemingly driven largely by CMV exposure. In a later genetic analysis, fewer N-insertions in productive TCRs were reported among donors in an Asian-associated ancestry cluster than the roughly 700-donor mean. The authors suggested that the approach could potentially be extended to other disease states and immunological phenotypes. Correlated functional status among segregating V segments might reflect linkage disequilibrium, but an unknown experimental factor could not be ruled out. Some IMGT-functional V segments, including TRBV6-2 and TRBV6-3, could not be told apart with the 87-base-pair reads, so those segments were excluded. A few of the identified cytomegalovirus-associated TCR beta chains were confirmed in vitro to be specific for cytomegalovirus antigens. The classifier was reported to diagnose cytomegalovirus status with high specificity and sensitivity in both the original and validation cohorts. The cohort was sequenced for TCR beta chains only, and without alpha or paired-chain data the features that could be detected were limited. In a later analysis, TCR association rates were found to vary across HLA loci, with the most associated TCRs seen for DRB1 alleles and the fewest for HLA-C alleles. Sequencing depth was assumed to be roughly uniform across donors in the presence/absence analyses, though that assumption may not hold. The study gave a list of about 160 TCR beta chains associated with cytomegalovirus. Most TCR sequences were observed very rarely across donors, whereas some public TCRs were present in many individuals. Because HLA typing was missing for some donors at each locus, association tests included only the typed subset. According to a later analysis, parvovirus B19, influenza, CMV and Epstein-Barr virus appeared linked to several top co-occurrence clusters. In an earlier analysis of some 640 of the donors, most TCR beta V segments were observed in productive rearrangements about 90% or about 30% of the time, broadly matching IMGT annotations. A further reported finding was that TCR beta sequences accurately predicted the HLA-A and HLA-B alleles for most subjects in the first cohort. In a later genetic analysis, a missense DCLRE1C variant was associated with V-gene and J-gene trimming of TCR beta chains, and the association was replicated in an independent cohort. In a later analysis, HLA-associated TCR beta chains were found to be more clonally expanded and to have lower generation probabilities than equally common non-associated chains.

The TCR comes from a male donor in good health and CMV-seronegative. The chain joins TRBV5-6 to TRBJ1-1; the D region possibly corresponds to TRBD1 (5 bases align). Sequenced material: PBMCs. CDR3 region: CASSSYDRDAEAFF. The DNA is TGTGCCAGCAGCTCCTACGACAGAGACGCTGAAGCTTTCTTT.